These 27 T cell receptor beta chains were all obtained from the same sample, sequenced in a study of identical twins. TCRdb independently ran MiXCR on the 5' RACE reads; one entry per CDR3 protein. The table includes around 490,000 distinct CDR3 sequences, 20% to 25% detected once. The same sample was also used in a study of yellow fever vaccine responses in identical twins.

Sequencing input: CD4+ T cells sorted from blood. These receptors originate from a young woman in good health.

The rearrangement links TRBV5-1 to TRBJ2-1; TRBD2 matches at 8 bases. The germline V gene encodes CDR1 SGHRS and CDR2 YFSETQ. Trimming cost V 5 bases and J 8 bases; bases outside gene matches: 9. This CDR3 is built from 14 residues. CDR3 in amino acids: CASSTGLAPHEQFF. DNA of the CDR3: TGCGCCAGCAGTACCGGACTAGCCCCGCATGAGCAGTTCTTC.

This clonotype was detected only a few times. CDR3 sequence reads: CATSASGRVAFF. In DNA, the CDR3 is TGTGCCACCAGTGCTTCGGGCAGGGTAGCTTTCTTT. The J gene is TRBJ1-1, the V gene TRBV24-1, with a tentative D call TRBD1 (5 bases). The CDR3 is 12 amino acids. V gave up 5 bases and J gave up 10 bases, with 13 bases separating them. Germline V gives CDR1 KGHDR, CDR2 SFDVKD.

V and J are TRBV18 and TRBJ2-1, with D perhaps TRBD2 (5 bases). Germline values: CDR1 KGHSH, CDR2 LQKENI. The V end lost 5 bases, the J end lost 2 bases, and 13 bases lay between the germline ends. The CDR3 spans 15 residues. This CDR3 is CASSEIATTYNEQFF. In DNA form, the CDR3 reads TGTGCCAGCTCAGAAATAGCGACCACCTACAATGAGCAGTTCTTC. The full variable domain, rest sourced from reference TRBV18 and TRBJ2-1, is NAGVMQNPRHLVRRRGQEARLRCSPMKGHSHVYWYRQLPEEGLKFMVYLQKENIIDESGMPKERFSAEFPKEGPSILRIQQVVRGDSAAYFCASSEIATTYNEQFFGPGTRLTVL.

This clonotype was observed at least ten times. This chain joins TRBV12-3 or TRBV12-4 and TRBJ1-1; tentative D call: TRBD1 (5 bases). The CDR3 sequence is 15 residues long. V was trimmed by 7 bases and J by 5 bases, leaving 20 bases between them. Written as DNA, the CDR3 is TGTGCCAGCAAGATCCCAGGGAGGGTAGGGACTGAAGCTTTCTTT. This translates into CASKIPGRVGTEAFF.

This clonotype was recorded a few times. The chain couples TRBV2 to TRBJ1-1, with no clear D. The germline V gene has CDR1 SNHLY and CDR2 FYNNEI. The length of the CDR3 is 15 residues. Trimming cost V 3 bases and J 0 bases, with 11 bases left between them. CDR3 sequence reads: CASSEGFVMNTEAFF. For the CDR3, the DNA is TGTGCCAGCAGTGAGGGTTTTGTGATGAACACTGAAGCTTTCTTT.

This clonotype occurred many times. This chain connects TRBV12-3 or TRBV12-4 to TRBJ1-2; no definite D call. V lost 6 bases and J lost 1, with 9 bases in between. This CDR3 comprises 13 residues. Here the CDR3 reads CASRSGDNYGYTF. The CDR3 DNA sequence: TGTGCCAGCAGGTCGGGAGATAACTATGGCTACACCTTC.

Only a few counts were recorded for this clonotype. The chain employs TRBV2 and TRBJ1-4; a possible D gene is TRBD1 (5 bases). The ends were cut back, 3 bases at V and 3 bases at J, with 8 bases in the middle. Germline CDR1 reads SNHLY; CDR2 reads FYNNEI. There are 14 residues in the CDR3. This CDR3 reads CASSDGAANEKLFF. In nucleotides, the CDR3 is TGTGCCAGCAGTGATGGGGCGGCTAATGAAAAACTGTTTTTT. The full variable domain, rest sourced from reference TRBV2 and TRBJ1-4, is EPEVTQTPSHQVTQMGQEVILRCVPISNHLYFYWYRQILGQKVEFLVSFYNNEISEKSEIFDDQFSVERPDGSNFTLKIRSTKLEDSAMYFCASSDGAANEKLFFGSGTQLSVL.

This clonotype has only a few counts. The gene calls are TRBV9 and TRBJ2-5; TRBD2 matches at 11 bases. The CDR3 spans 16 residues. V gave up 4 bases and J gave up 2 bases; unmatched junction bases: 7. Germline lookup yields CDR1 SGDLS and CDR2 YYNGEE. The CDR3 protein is CASSRLAGNLQETQYF. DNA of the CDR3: TGTGCCAGCAGCCGACTAGCGGGAAACTTACAAGAGACCCAGTACTTC.

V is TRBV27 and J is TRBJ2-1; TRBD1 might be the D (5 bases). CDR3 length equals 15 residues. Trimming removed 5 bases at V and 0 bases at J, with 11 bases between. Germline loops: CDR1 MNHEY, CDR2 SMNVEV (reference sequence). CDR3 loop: CASSRQRSSYNEQFF. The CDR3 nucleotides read TGTGCCAGCAGTCGACAGCGCAGCTCCTACAATGAGCAGTTCTTC.

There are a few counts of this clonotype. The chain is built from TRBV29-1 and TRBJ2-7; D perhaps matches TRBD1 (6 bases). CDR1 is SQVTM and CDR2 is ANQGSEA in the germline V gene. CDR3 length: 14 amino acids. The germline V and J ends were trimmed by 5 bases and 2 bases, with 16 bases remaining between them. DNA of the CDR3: TGCAGCGTTATCAGGACAGTAAATCCCTACGAGCAGTACTTC. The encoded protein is CSVIRTVNPYEQYF.

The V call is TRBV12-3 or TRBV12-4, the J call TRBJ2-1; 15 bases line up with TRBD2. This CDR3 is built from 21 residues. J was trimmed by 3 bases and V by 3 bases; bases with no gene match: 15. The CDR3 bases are TGTGCCAGCAGTTTCCGGATCGGACTAGCGGGGGGGTCTAAGGTCTACAATGAGCAGTTCTTC. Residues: CASSFRIGLAGGSKVYNEQFF.

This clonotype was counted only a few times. The CDR3 region is CASSRRGGGTTTPDTQYF. In nucleotides, the CDR3 is TGTGCCAGTTCCCGGCGTGGGGGGGGGACTACCACTCCAGATACGCAGTATTTT. The chain links TRBV19 to TRBJ2-3, with 7 bases matching TRBD2. From germline, CDR1 is LNHDA and CDR2 SQIVND (reference sequence). CDR3 size: 18 residues. V lost 8 bases to trimming and J lost 4 bases; unmatched junction nucleotides: 21.

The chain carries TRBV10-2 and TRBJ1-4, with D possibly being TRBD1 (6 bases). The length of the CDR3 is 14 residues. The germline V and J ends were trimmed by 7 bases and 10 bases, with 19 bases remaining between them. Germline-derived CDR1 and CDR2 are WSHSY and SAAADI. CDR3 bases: TGCGCCAGCACGTGGATGAGACAGGCCGGAAAACTGTTTTTT. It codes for CASTWMRQAGKLFF.

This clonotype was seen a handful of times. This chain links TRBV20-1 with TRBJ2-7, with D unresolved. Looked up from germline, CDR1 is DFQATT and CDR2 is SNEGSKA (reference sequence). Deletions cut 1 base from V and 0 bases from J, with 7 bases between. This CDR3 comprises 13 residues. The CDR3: CSARVGPSYEQYF. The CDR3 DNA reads TGCAGTGCTAGAGTCGGACCCTCCTACGAGCAGTACTTC.

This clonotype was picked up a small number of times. The CDR3 reads CSAREQLTNEKLFF. Here the CDR3 DNA reads TGCAGTGCTAGGGAACAGCTAACAAATGAAAAACTGTTTTTT. The chain combines TRBV20-1 with TRBJ1-4; no definite D call. V was trimmed by 3 bases and J by 5 bases, leaving 13 bases between them. The CDR3 covers 14 residues. CDR1 is DFQATT and CDR2 is SNEGSKA in the germline V gene (reference sequence).

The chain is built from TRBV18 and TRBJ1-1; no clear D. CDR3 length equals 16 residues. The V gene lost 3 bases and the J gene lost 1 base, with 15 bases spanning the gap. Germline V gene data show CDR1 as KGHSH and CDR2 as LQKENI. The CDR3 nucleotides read TGTGCCAGCTCACCTATATCGAGGGTGGAGAACACTGAAGCTTTCTTT. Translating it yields CASSPISRVENTEAFF. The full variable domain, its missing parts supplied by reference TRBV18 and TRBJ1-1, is NAGVMQNPRHLVRRRGQEARLRCSPMKGHSHVYWYRQLPEEGLKFMVYLQKENIIDESGMPKERFSAEFPKEGPSILRIQQVVRGDSAAYFCASSPISRVENTEAFFGQGTRLTVV.

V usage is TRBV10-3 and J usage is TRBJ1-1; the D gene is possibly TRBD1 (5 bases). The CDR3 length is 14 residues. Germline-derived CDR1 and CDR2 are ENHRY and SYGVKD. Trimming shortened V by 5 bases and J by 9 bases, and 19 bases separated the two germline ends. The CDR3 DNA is TGTGCCATCAGTCCATCCGACAGTAGGAGTCAAGCTTTCTTT. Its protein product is CAISPSDSRSQAFF.

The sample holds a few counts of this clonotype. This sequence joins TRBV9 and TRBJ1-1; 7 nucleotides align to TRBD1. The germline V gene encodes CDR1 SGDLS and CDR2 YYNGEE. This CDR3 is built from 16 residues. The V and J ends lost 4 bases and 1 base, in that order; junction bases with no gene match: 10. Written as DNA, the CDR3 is TGTGCCAGCAGCCCTACAGGGGCCAAGACGAACACTGAAGCTTTCTTT. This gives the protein CASSPTGAKTNTEAFF.

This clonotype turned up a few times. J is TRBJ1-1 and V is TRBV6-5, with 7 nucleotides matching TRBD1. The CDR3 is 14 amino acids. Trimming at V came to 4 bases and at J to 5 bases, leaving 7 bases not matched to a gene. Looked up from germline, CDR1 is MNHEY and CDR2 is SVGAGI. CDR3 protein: CASSLQGRGTEAFF. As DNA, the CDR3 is TGTGCCAGCAGTTTACAGGGCAGGGGGACTGAAGCTTTCTTT.

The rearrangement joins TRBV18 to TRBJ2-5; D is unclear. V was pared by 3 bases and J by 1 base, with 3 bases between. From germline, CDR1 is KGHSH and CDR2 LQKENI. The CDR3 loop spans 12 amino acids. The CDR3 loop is CASSPIQETQYF. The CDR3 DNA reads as TGTGCCAGCTCACCGATCCAAGAGACCCAGTACTTC.

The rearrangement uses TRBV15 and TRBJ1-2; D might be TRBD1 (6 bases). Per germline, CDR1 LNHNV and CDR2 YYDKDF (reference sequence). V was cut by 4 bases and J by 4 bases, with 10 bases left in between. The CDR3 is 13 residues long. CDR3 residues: CATSTPQGYGYTF. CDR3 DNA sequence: TGTGCCACCAGCACTCCACAGGGCTATGGCTACACCTTC.

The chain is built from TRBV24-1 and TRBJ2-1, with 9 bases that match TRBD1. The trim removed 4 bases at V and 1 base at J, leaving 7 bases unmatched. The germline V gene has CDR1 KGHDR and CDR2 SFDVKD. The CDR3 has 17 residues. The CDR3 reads CATSDEGTGLSYNEQFF. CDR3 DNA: TGTGCCACCAGTGACGAAGGGACAGGGTTGTCCTACAATGAGCAGTTCTTC.

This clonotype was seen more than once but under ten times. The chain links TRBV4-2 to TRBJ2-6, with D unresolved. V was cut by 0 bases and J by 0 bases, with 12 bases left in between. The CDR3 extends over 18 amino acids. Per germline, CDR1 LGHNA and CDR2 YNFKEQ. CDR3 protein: CASSQDRIASSGANVLTF. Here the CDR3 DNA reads TGTGCCAGCAGCCAAGATCGGATAGCATCCTCTGGGGCCAACGTCCTGACTTTC.

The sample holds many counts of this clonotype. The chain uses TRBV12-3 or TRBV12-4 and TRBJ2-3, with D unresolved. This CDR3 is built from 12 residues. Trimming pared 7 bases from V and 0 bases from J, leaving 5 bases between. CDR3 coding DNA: TGTGCCAGCACCCCCAGCACAGATACGCAGTATTTT. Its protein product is CASTPSTDTQYF.

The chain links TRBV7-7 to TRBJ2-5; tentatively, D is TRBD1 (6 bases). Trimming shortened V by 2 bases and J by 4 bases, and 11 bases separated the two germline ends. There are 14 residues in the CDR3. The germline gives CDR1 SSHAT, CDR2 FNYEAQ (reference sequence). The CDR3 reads CASSLRRTVETQYF. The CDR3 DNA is TGTGCCAGCAGCTTACGGCGGACAGTAGAGACCCAGTACTTC.

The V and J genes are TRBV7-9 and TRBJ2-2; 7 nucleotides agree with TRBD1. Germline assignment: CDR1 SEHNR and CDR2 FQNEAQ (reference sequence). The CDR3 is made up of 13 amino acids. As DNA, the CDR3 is TGTTCCGGCCAGGGGGCGAACACCGGGGAGCTGTTTTTT. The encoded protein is CSGQGANTGELFF. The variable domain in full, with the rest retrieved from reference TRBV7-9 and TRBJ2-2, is DTGVSQNPRHKITKRGQNVTFRCDPISEHNRLYWYRQTLGQGPEFLTYFQNEAQLEKSRLLSDRFSAERPKGSFSTLEIQRTEQGDSAMYLCSGQGANTGELFFGEGSRLTVL.

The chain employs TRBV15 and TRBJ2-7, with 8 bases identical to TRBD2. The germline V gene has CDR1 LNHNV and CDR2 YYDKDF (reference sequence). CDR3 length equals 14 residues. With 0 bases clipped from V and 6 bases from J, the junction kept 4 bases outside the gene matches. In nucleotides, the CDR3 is TGTGCCACCAGCAGAGAACGGGAGGGGTTCGAGCAGTACTTC. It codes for CATSREREGFEQYF.